Listed below are T cell receptor beta chains from one sample, sequenced in a study of shared clonotypes between healthy human individuals. Here immunoSEQ multiplex PCR was the method, and the copy in TCRdb shows in-frame clones only, minus some. Found here are over a million clones, around 82% of them singletons; the top ten hold about 0.52%. Sequenced input: memory CD4+ T cells from PBMCs. The source of these receptors is a man between 18 and 29 years old in good health. Some clones in this sample may be carry-over from other donors' samples. Both conserved end residues are part of each CDR3. D genes are given only for firm matches. Expanded clones are given a class, and other clones once, few, many or no size at all.

j_gene	len	v_gene	abundance	d_gene	CDR3nt	CDR3aa
TRBJ2-7	12	TRBV28	.	.	TGTGCCAGCAGTTTATTTAGTTACGAGCAGTACTTC	CASSLFSYEQYF
TRBJ2-7	15	TRBV2	.	TRBD1	TGTGCCAGCAGCCAATACGAGGGGGCCTTTTACGAGCAGTACTTC	CASSQYEGAFYEQYF
TRBJ2-7	15	TRBV6-5	.	.	TGTGCCAGCAGTCTCGAGACAGGAGAAACCTACGAGCAGTACTTC	CASSLETGETYEQYF
TRBJ2-7	15	TRBV7-2	.	TRBD2	TGTGCCAGCAGCATACCACTAGCGGGAGTCTACGAGCAGTACTTC	CASSIPLAGVYEQYF
TRBJ2-3	15	TRBV6-5	.	.	TGTGCCAGCAGTTTAACCGGGACTTCAACAGATACGCAGTATTTT	CASSLTGTSTDTQYF
TRBJ1-1	13	TRBV6-6	.	.	TGTGCCAGCAGTCCCACTGGGGGCCGAAAAGCTTTCTTT	CASSPTGGRKAFF
TRBJ2-3	15	TRBV28	.	.	TGTGCCAGCAGTTTACGGCGGTCTAGCACAGATACGCAGTATTTT	CASSLRRSSTDTQYF
TRBJ2-2	16	TRBV9	many	TRBD2	TGTGCCAGCAGCGTAATTCCAGCGGGAAAAACCGGGGAGCTGTTTTTT	CASSVIPAGKTGELFF
TRBJ2-2	15	TRBV7-3	.	.	TGTGCCAGCAGCTCCGGCAGGACCCACACCGGGGAGCTGTTTTTT	CASSSGRTHTGELFF
TRBJ2-5	15	TRBV7-2	.	TRBD1	TGTGCCAGCAGCCTATACGGACAGGGGGCAGAGACCCAGTACTTC	CASSLYGQGAETQYF
TRBJ1-1	15	TRBV7-9	.	TRBD1	TGTGCCAGCAGCTCAGGGACACACAGGGGCACTGAAGCTTTCTTT	CASSSGTHRGTEAFF